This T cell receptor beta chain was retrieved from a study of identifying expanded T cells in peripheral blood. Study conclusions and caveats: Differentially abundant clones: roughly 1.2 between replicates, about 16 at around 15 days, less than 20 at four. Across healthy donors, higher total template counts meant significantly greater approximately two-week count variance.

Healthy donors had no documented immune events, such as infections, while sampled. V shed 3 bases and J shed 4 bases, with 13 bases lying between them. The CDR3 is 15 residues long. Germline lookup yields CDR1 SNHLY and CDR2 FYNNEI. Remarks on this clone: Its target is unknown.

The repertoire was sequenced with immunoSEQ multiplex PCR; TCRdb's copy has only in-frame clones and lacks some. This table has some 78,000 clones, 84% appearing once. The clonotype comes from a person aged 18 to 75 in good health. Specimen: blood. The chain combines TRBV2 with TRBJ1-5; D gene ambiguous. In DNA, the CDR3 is TGTGCCAGCAGTGAGGCAGATAATCCTAATCAGCCCCAGCATTTT. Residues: CASSEADNPNQPQHF.